This paragraph covers one T cell receptor (beta chain) sequence. This sample is part of a study of blood T cell repertoires in COVID-19. Germline V gene lookup returns CDR1 LGHNA and CDR2 YSLEER. The CDR3 extends over 14 amino acids. The V segment lost 6 bases and the J segment 4 bases; nucleotides outside the gene matches: 4. The assay was immunoSEQ multiplex PCR, and TCRdb's table has in-frame clones only and misses some. The repertoire holds a few hundred thousand clones, with roughly 85% as singletons. The TCR comes from a woman aged 25-40 years with active or convalescent COVID-19. This chain uses TRBV4-3 with TRBJ1-4; 8 bases fit TRBD1. The sequencing input was peripheral blood. CDR3 sequence reads: CASSGRGLNEKLFF. DNA of the CDR3: TGCGCCAGCAGTGGCAGGGGGCTTAATGAAAAACTGTTTTTT.